Listed below are T cell receptor beta chains from one sample, sequenced in a study of cytomegalovirus exposure and HLA in healthy donors. Profiling relied on immunoSEQ multiplex PCR, and the TCRdb table lists in-frame clones only, not all of them. The sample has about 150,000 clones, approximately 82% seen once; the top ten hold 10% to 12%. The sequenced material came from PBMCs. These receptors were collected from a man between 18 and 35 years old in good health and CMV-seropositive. Each CDR3 is given with its conserved first and last residue. The D gene is left open where the match is weak. Clone sizes are given selectively: once, few, many, or a class where the clone is expanded.

d_gene: NA
v_gene: TRBV27
abundance: many
CDR3aa: CASSLQKGVDEKLFF

d_gene: TRBD1
v_gene: TRBV19
abundance: NA
CDR3aa: CASKLGQGFQPQHF

d_gene: NA
v_gene: TRBV7-6
abundance: NA
CDR3aa: CASSHRTDTQYF

d_gene: NA
v_gene: TRBV25-1
abundance: NA
CDR3aa: CASSEYGRPNNEQFF

d_gene: NA
v_gene: TRBV12-5
abundance: few
CDR3aa: CASGFYLGHISTEAFF

d_gene: TRBD1
v_gene: TRBV2
abundance: NA
CDR3aa: CASSVGTGPYEQYF

d_gene: NA
v_gene: TRBV29-1
abundance: NA
CDR3aa: CSVGASRYNEQFF

d_gene: NA
v_gene: TRBV5-1
abundance: NA
CDR3aa: CASSFGYSSNTGELFF

d_gene: NA
v_gene: TRBV7-9
abundance: NA
CDR3aa: CASSLRDPTEAFF

d_gene: TRBD2
v_gene: TRBV4-2
abundance: NA
CDR3aa: CASSQEASGARDTQYF

d_gene: NA
v_gene: TRBV28
abundance: NA
CDR3aa: CASSINSGETQYF

d_gene: TRBD1
v_gene: TRBV28
abundance: NA
CDR3aa: CASRMDRVAEAFF

d_gene: NA
v_gene: TRBV28
abundance: NA
CDR3aa: CASTADTTNEKLFF

d_gene: TRBD2
v_gene: TRBV2
abundance: NA
CDR3aa: CASTSGLAGSTYEQYF

d_gene: NA
v_gene: TRBV27
abundance: NA
CDR3aa: CASSSSAYTGELFF

d_gene: TRBD2
v_gene: TRBV29-1
abundance: NA
CDR3aa: CSVGRGLTQETQYF

d_gene: TRBD1
v_gene: TRBV28
abundance: NA
CDR3aa: CASSPSLGQDAGFWGNTIYF

d_gene: TRBD1
v_gene: TRBV5-4
abundance: NA
CDR3aa: CASSLGQGAGETQYF

d_gene: NA
v_gene: TRBV13
abundance: NA
CDR3aa: CASSLSVSVGITGNEQYF

d_gene: TRBD2
v_gene: TRBV19
abundance: few
CDR3aa: CASRESGRPGKYEQYF

d_gene: TRBD2
v_gene: TRBV4-1
abundance: NA
CDR3aa: CASSLPRTSGNGEQYF

d_gene: NA
v_gene: TRBV29-1
abundance: few
CDR3aa: CSVGDSDYEQYF

d_gene: NA
v_gene: TRBV10-2
abundance: NA
CDR3aa: CASSGAKQGISGNTIYF

d_gene: TRBD2
v_gene: TRBV7-9
abundance: NA
CDR3aa: CASKSAGSGRINEQFF

d_gene: NA
v_gene: TRBV7-3
abundance: NA
CDR3aa: CASSNSGEQFF

d_gene: NA
v_gene: TRBV5-4
abundance: once
CDR3aa: CASSLGFEDTGELFF

d_gene: NA
v_gene: TRBV6-1
abundance: medium-sized
CDR3aa: CASSEYTGIPYEQYF

d_gene: TRBD1
v_gene: TRBV6-5
abundance: NA
CDR3aa: CATGTGADTQYF

d_gene: TRBD2
v_gene: TRBV6-4
abundance: NA
CDR3aa: CASSDHPSGSFNEQFF

d_gene: TRBD1
v_gene: TRBV4-2
abundance: NA
CDR3aa: CASSRPGTDPTYEQYF

d_gene: TRBD1
v_gene: TRBV6-1
abundance: NA
CDR3aa: CASSEERGLQPQHF

d_gene: TRBD1
v_gene: TRBV9
abundance: NA
CDR3aa: CASSVGQGDYGYTF

d_gene: NA
v_gene: TRBV30
abundance: NA
CDR3aa: CAWSVGQRDQPQHF

d_gene: NA
v_gene: TRBV27
abundance: NA
CDR3aa: CASSLQRNTEAFF

d_gene: NA
v_gene: TRBV27
abundance: NA
CDR3aa: CASSPPAGYNEQFF

d_gene: TRBD1
v_gene: TRBV4-1
abundance: NA
CDR3aa: CASSSQGGQPQHF

d_gene: TRBD2
v_gene: TRBV30
abundance: NA
CDR3aa: CARRASGLVSDGELFF

d_gene: NA
v_gene: TRBV4-1
abundance: few
CDR3aa: CASSQGLQTYEQYF

d_gene: NA
v_gene: TRBV12-5
abundance: NA
CDR3aa: CASGLPSPSNEKLFF

d_gene: NA
v_gene: TRBV5-1
abundance: NA
CDR3aa: CASSGAGTAYEQYF

d_gene: TRBD1
v_gene: TRBV19
abundance: once
CDR3aa: CASSIQGRYNEQFF

d_gene: TRBD2
v_gene: TRBV11-2
abundance: NA
CDR3aa: CASSLRLAGGTDTQYF

d_gene: TRBD2
v_gene: TRBV5-1
abundance: NA
CDR3aa: CASQKLAGFSYEQYF

d_gene: NA
v_gene: TRBV30
abundance: NA
CDR3aa: CAWSALSNQPQHF

d_gene: NA
v_gene: TRBV5-1
abundance: NA
CDR3aa: CASSFEHTNEKLFF

d_gene: NA
v_gene: TRBV20-1
abundance: NA
CDR3aa: CSARPGDEAFF

d_gene: TRBD1
v_gene: TRBV2
abundance: NA
CDR3aa: CASRGQGRNEQFF

d_gene: TRBD1
v_gene: TRBV29-1
abundance: NA
CDR3aa: CSVENRGWNTEAFF

d_gene: TRBD2
v_gene: TRBV11-2
abundance: few
CDR3aa: CASSLAGGPGETQYF

d_gene: NA
v_gene: TRBV6-1
abundance: NA
CDR3aa: CASSGVLGSTNEQYF

d_gene: TRBD1
v_gene: TRBV6-5
abundance: NA
CDR3aa: CASSITGGREKLFF

d_gene: NA
v_gene: TRBV28
abundance: NA
CDR3aa: CASSSPSFGVNEQFF

d_gene: NA
v_gene: TRBV5-6
abundance: NA
CDR3aa: CASSGAARTEQYF

d_gene: TRBD2
v_gene: TRBV9
abundance: NA
CDR3aa: CASSVLAGGTDTQYF

d_gene: NA
v_gene: TRBV5-6
abundance: NA
CDR3aa: CASSLAGGGSYNEQFF

d_gene: TRBD2
v_gene: TRBV5-6
abundance: NA
CDR3aa: CASSLALAGFYNEQFF

d_gene: NA
v_gene: TRBV7-9
abundance: few
CDR3aa: CASTVSGNTIYF